This T cell receptor beta chain was found in a study of regulatory T cells in long-lasting Graves disease. Trimming at V came to 3 bases and at J to 6 bases, leaving 14 bases not matched to a gene. CDR3 length: 18 amino acids. Germline V gene sequence: CDR1 SEHNR, CDR2 FQNEAQ (reference sequence). This clonotype was counted many times. No antigen is known for it. The time point denotes: newly diagnosed GD, antithyroid drugs for less than 3 months. After RNA was extracted from PBMCs, the TCR library was made from it. In Xi'an, China, an endocrinology department was the source of patients. Overall study results and limits: Peripheral blood was the sole material, not thyroid tissue.

Arm-PCR with iRepertoire HTBI primers amplified the CDR3 regions for these TCR beta libraries. Original data processing: Detected in the samples were over 60 TRBV and 14 TRBJ segments. TCRdb fed the multiplex PCR reads into MiXCR, producing one record per CDR3 protein. The V and J calls and clone size are TCRdb's, not the authors'. Here the sample spans about 220,000 distinct CDR3 sequences, about 16% being singletons. V is TRBV7-9 and J is TRBJ2-7; 13 bases align to TRBD2. The receptor comes from a female donor with Graves disease. The input for sequencing was peripheral blood mononuclear cells (PBMCs), taken at new diagnosis, from a patient treated with antithyroid drugs. Here the CDR3 reads CASSFRRTSGSWGSEQYF. The CDR3, as DNA: TGTGCCAGCAGCTTTCGCCGGACTAGCGGGAGTTGGGGTAGCGAGCAGTACTTC.